The TCR beta chain under discussion was sequenced for a study of coeliac disease. Background on the study: High-resolution HLA typing was lacking; TRBV7-2 bias was queried instead.

Only in-frame clones appear in the TCRdb table, and some are missing; sequencing was by immunoSEQ multiplex PCR. Here the sample spans 1,500 to 2,000 clones, approximately 70% being singletons. Study-level points and caveats: Published gliadin-specific TRB sequences appeared in about 55% of the 18 coeliac samples, 1 of 6 controls. In active celiac disease, intraepithelial and lamina propria TRB and TRG repertoires were less clonal than controls. Lamina propria and intraepithelial cell fractions may contain each other's cells.

V shed 5 bases and J 3 bases; nucleotides not matched to a gene: 10. This CDR3 has 16 amino acids. Germline CDR1 is SEHNR and CDR2 is FQNEAQ (reference sequence). About this clone: The target antigen is unknown.

The chain couples TRBV7-9 to TRBJ1-1; 9 bases map to TRBD1. Sequencing used lymphocytes from the gut lamina propria. The TCR sequence derives from a human donor without celiac disease. The CDR3 region is CASSAGQGPSYTEAFF. CDR3 DNA: TGTGCCAGCAGCGCCGGACAGGGGCCCTCTTACACTGAAGCTTTCTTT.